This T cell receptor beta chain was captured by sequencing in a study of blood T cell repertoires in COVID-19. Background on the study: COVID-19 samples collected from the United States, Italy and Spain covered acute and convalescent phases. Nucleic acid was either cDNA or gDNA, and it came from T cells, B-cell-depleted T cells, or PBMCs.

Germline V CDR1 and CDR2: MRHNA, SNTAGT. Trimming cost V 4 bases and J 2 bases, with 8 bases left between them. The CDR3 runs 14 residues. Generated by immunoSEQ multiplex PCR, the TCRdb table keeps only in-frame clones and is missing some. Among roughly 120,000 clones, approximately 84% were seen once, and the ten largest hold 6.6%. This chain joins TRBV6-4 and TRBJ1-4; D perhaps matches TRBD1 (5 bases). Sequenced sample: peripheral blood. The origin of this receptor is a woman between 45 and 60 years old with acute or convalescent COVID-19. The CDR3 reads CASSGTPTNEKLFF. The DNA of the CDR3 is TGTGCCAGCAGTGGGACACCCACTAATGAAAAACTGTTTTTT.